This TCR beta chain was retrieved from a study of cytomegalovirus exposure and HLA in healthy donors. Study in general: Most donors, roughly 77% of a few hundred genotyped, fell in the Caucasian-associated ancestry cluster. Study observations and caveats: TCR beta V- and J-gene trimming was later associated with a missense DCLRE1C variant.

The PCR had 60 Vbeta and 13 Jbeta primers. Sequencing was performed with immunoSEQ multiplex PCR; in TCRdb, only in-frame clones are kept and a portion is missing. Among some 200,000 clones listed, 79% were seen once. This CDR3 has 12 amino acids. Germline V gene sequence: CDR1 SGHKS, CDR2 YYEKEE (reference sequence). The V gene lost 1 base and the J gene lost 8 bases, with 6 bases spanning the gap. Worth noting for this clone: Its specificity is not known.

Source material: PBMCs. This TCR was recovered from a girl between 10 and 17 years old in good health and CMV-seropositive. The chain uses TRBV5-5 and TRBJ1-4; no reliable D call. The CDR3 DNA follows: TGTGCCAGCAGCTTGCTTGGCGAAAAACTGTTTTTT. It yields the protein CASSLLGEKLFF.